This passage covers 10 T cell receptor beta chains from one sample sequenced in a study of regulatory T cells in long-lasting Graves disease. Relying on iRepertoire HTBI primers and Arm-PCR of CDR3 regions, the team built TCR beta libraries. TCRdb fed the multiplex PCR reads into MiXCR, producing one record per CDR3 protein. There are roughly 470,000 distinct CDR3 sequences in the sample; less than 25% occur only once, and 7.8% lies in the top ten. Time point reported: persistent/refractory GD, antithyroid drugs over 5 years with positive TRAb. Isolated PBMC RNA provided the starting material for the TCR library. The sequencing here drew on peripheral blood mononuclear cells (PBMCs), taken when the disease was refractory, from a patient treated with antithyroid drugs. These receptor sequences come from a female donor with Graves disease.

The table lists this clonotype with many counts. The V and J genes are TRBV6-1 and TRBJ1-2, with no clear D. Per germline, CDR1 MNHNS and CDR2 SASEGT. This CDR3 comprises 13 residues. Trimming pared 3 bases from V and 5 bases from J, leaving 10 bases between. The CDR3 sequence: CASSEEEEYGYTF. The CDR3 DNA reads as TGTGCCAGCAGTGAGGAGGAAGAGTATGGCTACACCTTC.

Regarding this clonotype: A much larger clone differs by one base, so this may be a read error. V gene TRBV25-1 combines with J gene TRBJ2-2; TRBD2 matches 10 bases. Germline-derived CDR1 and CDR2 are MGHDK and SYGVNS. The CDR3 spans 17 residues. This CDR3 is CASSEASGSVSTGGLFF. CDR3 sequence (DNA): TGTGCCAGCAGTGAAGCTAGCGGGAGTGTATCCACCGGGGGGCTGTTTTTT.

A word on this clonotype: Just one base apart from a much larger clone, this may be a read error. The CDR3 here is CVSSSPGSANYGYTF. As DNA, the CDR3 is TGTGTCAGCAGCTCCCCGGGAAGTGCTAACTATGGCTACACCTTC. The gene calls are TRBV6-1 and TRBJ1-2; D gene uncertain. The CDR3 sequence is 15 residues long. The germline gives CDR1 MNHNS, CDR2 SASEGT.

The rearrangement links TRBV9 to TRBJ2-7, with 11 bases that match TRBD1. The germline V gene has CDR1 SGDLS and CDR2 YYNGEE. The V and J ends lost 2 bases and 2 bases, in that order; junction bases with no gene match: 12. This CDR3 region has 18 residues. In nucleotides, the CDR3 is TGTGCCAGCAGCGTCTCCCTAAAACCGGGACAGGGGGCCTACGAGCAGTACTTC. Protein product: CASSVSLKPGQGAYEQYF.

At least ten counts were recorded for this clonotype. This rearrangement joins TRBV12-3 or TRBV12-4 to TRBJ1-5; D perhaps matches TRBD1 (5 bases). This CDR3 region has 13 residues. V lost 6 bases, J lost 5 bases, and 11 bases lay in between. CDR3 sequence: CASSQGADQPQHF. The CDR3 DNA sequence: TGTGCCAGCAGCCAAGGGGCGGATCAGCCCCAGCATTTT.

In this sample, this clonotype turned up many times. V gene TRBV30 combines with J gene TRBJ2-7, with 7 bases lining up with TRBD1. CDR1 and CDR2 (germline): GTSNPN, SVGIG (reference sequence). This CDR3 is 13 amino acids long. With V trimmed by 3 bases and J by 0 bases, 2 bases remained unmatched. CDR3 DNA: TGTGCCTGGAGCCGGGACAGCTCCTACGAGCAGTACTTC. Its translation: CAWSRDSSYEQYF.

CDR3 protein: CSVDPGPSSYEQYF. CDR3 DNA: TGCAGCGTTGATCCGGGGCCGAGCTCCTACGAGCAGTACTTC. This chain connects TRBV29-1 to TRBJ2-7; D may correspond to TRBD1 or TRBD2 (5 bases each). Trimming took off 3 bases at V and 0 bases at J, with 12 bases between the two ends. CDR1 and CDR2 from the germline V gene are SQVTM and ANQGSEA. CDR3 length: 14 amino acids.

The rearrangement uses TRBV30 and TRBJ1-2, with a weak D call TRBD1 (5 bases). The germline CDR1 and CDR2 sequences are GTSNPN and SVGIG (reference sequence). The CDR3 runs 14 residues. V was shortened by 0 bases and J by 5 bases, with 13 bases between the two germline ends. The CDR3 sequence is CAWSVQAGMYGYTF. The DNA for the CDR3 is TGTGCCTGGAGTGTACAGGCAGGAATGTATGGCTACACCTTC.

This clonotype was seen a few times. V gene TRBV7-8 combines with J gene TRBJ2-7; 7 bases are a match to TRBD1. Germline CDR1 reads SGHVS; CDR2 reads FQNEAQ. The CDR3 is 17 residues long. The V and J ends lost 7 bases and 3 bases, in that order; junction bases with no gene match: 18. CDR3 sequence reads: CASTVRVPTGTNYEQYF. The CDR3 DNA reads TGTGCCAGCACCGTACGTGTTCCGACAGGGACGAACTACGAGCAGTACTTC.

The chain links TRBV3-1 to TRBJ2-3; the match to TRBD1 covers 8 bases. The V and J ends lost 0 bases and 3 bases, in that order; junction bases with no gene match: 5. CDR1 is LGHDT and CDR2 is YNNKEL in the germline V gene (reference sequence). The CDR3 extends over 16 amino acids. The DNA of the CDR3 is TGTGCCAGCAGCCAAGATCGCTACAGGGGGACAGATACGCAGTATTTT. It translates to CASSQDRYRGTDTQYF.